What follows are 15 T cell receptor beta chains derived from one specimen sequenced in a study of CD8 T cells in ankylosing spondylitis. TCRdb processed the 5' RACE reads anew with MiXCR; each CDR3 protein has one entry. Of 150,000 to 200,000 distinct CDR3 sequences detected, 13% appear once; the ten largest clones hold approximately 11%. The sample taken for sequencing was blood, either unsorted or a sorted T cell fraction (not recorded which). The receptor source for this set is a female donor with ankylosing spondylitis or in good health (not recorded which).

This clonotype was observed a few times. The V gene is TRBV5-1, the J gene TRBJ2-1, with D possibly TRBD2 on 6 matching bases. The CDR3 consists of 15 residues. The V gene's germline CDR1 is SGHRS and CDR2 YFSETQ. Trimming removed 5 bases at V and 9 bases at J, with 21 bases between. In nucleotides, the CDR3 is TGCGCCAGCAGTCGAAGGCAGACTAGTGTATCTGAGCAGTTCTTC. Amino acids: CASSRRQTSVSEQFF.

This clonotype was seen a few times. CDR3 residues: CAWDRGHQPQHF. CDR3 nucleotides: TGTGCCTGGGACAGGGGGCATCAGCCCCAGCATTTT. The gene calls are TRBV30 and TRBJ1-5; 10 nucleotides line up with TRBD1. Germline CDR1 is GTSNPN and CDR2 is SVGIG (reference sequence). The V segment lost 5 bases and the J segment 5 bases; nucleotides outside the gene matches: 0. CDR3 length: 12 amino acids.

This clonotype was seen ten or more times. This chain links TRBV5-5 with TRBJ1-5; D ambiguous. The V and J ends lost 2 bases and 7 bases respectively, with 16 bases between them. The CDR3 is 15 residues long. Looked up from germline, CDR1 is SGHKS and CDR2 is YYEKEE (reference sequence). This CDR3 is CASSLDETPQQPQHF. CDR3 nucleotide sequence: TGTGCCAGCAGCTTAGATGAGACCCCACAACAGCCCCAGCATTTT.

At least ten counts were recorded for this clonotype. The chain is built from TRBV5-1 and TRBJ2-1, with D tentatively TRBD2 (6 bases). Germline V CDR1 and CDR2: SGHRS, YFSETQ. The ends were cut back, 0 bases at V and 7 bases at J, with 11 bases in the middle. The CDR3 sequence is 14 residues long. DNA for the CDR3: TGCGCCAGCAGCTTGGTTGAGCGGGTTAATGAGCAGTTCTTC. It encodes CASSLVERVNEQFF.

This clonotype came up a few times. This chain joins TRBV18 and TRBJ2-1, with 10 bases matching TRBD2. The germline CDR1 and CDR2 sequences are KGHSH and LQKENI. After removal of 3 bases from V and 6 bases from J, the junction contained 5 bases not matched to a gene. The CDR3 is made up of 15 amino acids. As DNA, the CDR3 is TGTGCCAGCTCACCTCCACTAGCGGGACCCAATGAGCAGTTCTTC. Translating it yields CASSPPLAGPNEQFF.

The rearrangement uses TRBV19 and TRBJ1-1; D not resolved. CDR1 and CDR2 from the germline V gene are LNHDA and SQIVND (reference sequence). V was clipped by 4 bases and J by 10 bases, with 22 bases between them. The CDR3 covers 15 residues. CDR3 sequence reads: CASSTLQEHSPVAFF. The CDR3 DNA reads as TGTGCCAGTAGTACCCTTCAAGAGCACAGCCCGGTAGCTTTCTTT.

This clonotype has a count of ten or more. This chain uses TRBV12-3 or TRBV12-4 with TRBJ2-3; TRBD2 is a possible D gene (6 bases). Trimming stripped 2 bases from V and 2 bases from J, with 8 bases between. This CDR3 has 14 amino acids. DNA of the CDR3: TGTGCCAGCAGTTTACCGCGGGACACAGATACGCAGTATTTT. Its protein is CASSLPRDTDTQYF.

This clonotype was found a few times. The chain couples TRBV9 to TRBJ2-7; 7 bases fit TRBD2. Germline CDR1 reads SGDLS; CDR2 reads YYNGEE. There are 15 residues in the CDR3. V shed 0 bases and J 3 bases; nucleotides not matched to a gene: 6. The CDR3 DNA sequence: TGTGCCAGCAGCGTAGGGGAGCGGGGTTACTACGAGCAGTACTTC. This sequence encodes CASSVGERGYYEQYF.

The J gene is TRBJ2-5, the V gene TRBV7-7, with D possibly being TRBD2 (6 bases). The CDR3 totals 13 residues. Germline CDR1 SSHAT, CDR2 FNYEAQ (reference sequence). The CDR3 is CTSSRTHQETQYF. The CDR3 DNA follows: TGTACTAGCAGCCGGACCCACCAAGAGACCCAGTACTTC.

This clonotype was counted only a few times. The chain uses TRBV7-2 and TRBJ2-3; D gene ambiguous. V dropped 6 bases and J dropped 5 bases, with 15 bases sitting between them. Germline V gene lookup returns CDR1 SGHTA and CDR2 FQGNSA. This CDR3 is built from 14 residues. The CDR3 sequence is CASRPMLGIDTQYF. CDR3 DNA sequence: TGTGCCAGCAGACCGATGTTGGGAATAGATACGCAGTATTTT.

This clonotype was seen at least ten times. CDR3 in amino acids: CASSPEGQYNQPQHF. CDR3 DNA sequence: TGCGCCAGTAGCCCCGAGGGACAGTACAATCAGCCCCAGCATTTT. The gene calls are TRBV5-1 and TRBJ1-5; 7 bases fit TRBD1. Germline V gene lookup returns CDR1 SGHRS and CDR2 YFSETQ. The CDR3 contains 15 residues. Trimming removed 8 bases from V and 3 bases from J; junction bases left unmatched: 11.

This clonotype was seen at least ten times. The chain employs TRBV28 and TRBJ2-3; a weak D match, TRBD2 (6 bases). This CDR3 contains 15 residues. CDR1 and CDR2 (germline): MDHEN, SYDVKM. V dropped 1 base and J dropped 2 bases, with 10 bases sitting between them. The CDR3 is CASSLSGEYTDTQYF. CDR3 sequence (DNA): TGTGCCAGCAGTTTATCGGGAGAATACACAGATACGCAGTATTTT.

There are a few counts of this clonotype. The chain has TRBV6-2 or TRBV6-3 and TRBJ1-5; D not resolved. Trimming cost V 6 bases and J 0 bases, with 12 bases left between them. This CDR3 has 15 residues. Germline CDR1 reads MNHEY; CDR2 reads SVGEGT. The CDR3 DNA sequence: TGTGCCAGCAGAACCGGACTGAATAGCAATCAGCCCCAGCATTTT. Its translation is CASRTGLNSNQPQHF.

This clonotype was seen ten or more times. The chain combines TRBV7-9 with TRBJ2-7; no clear D. The CDR3 is 14 amino acids. From germline, CDR1 is SEHNR and CDR2 FQNEAQ (reference sequence). V gave up 4 bases and J gave up 2 bases, with 12 bases separating them. The CDR3 loop is CASSSGGGTYEQYF. Here the CDR3 DNA reads TGTGCCAGCAGCTCAGGTGGCGGAACCTACGAGCAGTACTTC.

The chain is built from TRBV27 and TRBJ2-3; 8 bases agree with TRBD2. CDR3 length equals 15 residues. Germline-derived CDR1 and CDR2 are MNHEY and SMNVEV (reference sequence). After removal of 4 bases from V and 8 bases from J, the junction contained 11 bases not matched to a gene. CDR3 nucleotide sequence: TGTGCCAGCAGTTACAAGCGGGAGAGTGTTGGTACGCAGTATTTT. Translation gives CASSYKRESVGTQYF.